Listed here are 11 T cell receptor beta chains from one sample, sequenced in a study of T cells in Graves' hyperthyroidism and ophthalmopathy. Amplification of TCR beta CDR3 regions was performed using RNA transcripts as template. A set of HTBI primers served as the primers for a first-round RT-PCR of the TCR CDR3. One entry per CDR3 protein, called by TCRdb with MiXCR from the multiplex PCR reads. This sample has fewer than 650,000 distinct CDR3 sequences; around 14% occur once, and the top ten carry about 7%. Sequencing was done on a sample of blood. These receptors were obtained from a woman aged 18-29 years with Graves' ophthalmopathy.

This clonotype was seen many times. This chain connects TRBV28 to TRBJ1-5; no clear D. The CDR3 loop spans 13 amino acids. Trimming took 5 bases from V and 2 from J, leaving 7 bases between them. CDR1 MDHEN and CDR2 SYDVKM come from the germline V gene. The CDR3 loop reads CASSKGGNQPQHF. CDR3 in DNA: TGTGCCAGCAGTAAGGGCGGCAATCAGCCCCAGCATTTT.

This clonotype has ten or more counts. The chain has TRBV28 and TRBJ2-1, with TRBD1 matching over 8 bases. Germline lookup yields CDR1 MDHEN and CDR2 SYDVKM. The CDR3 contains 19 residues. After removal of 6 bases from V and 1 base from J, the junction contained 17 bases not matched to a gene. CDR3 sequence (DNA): TGTGCCAGCAGCTTTTTATATGACATCGGACAGGGATCCTACAATGAGCAGTTCTTC. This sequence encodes CASSFLYDIGQGSYNEQFF.

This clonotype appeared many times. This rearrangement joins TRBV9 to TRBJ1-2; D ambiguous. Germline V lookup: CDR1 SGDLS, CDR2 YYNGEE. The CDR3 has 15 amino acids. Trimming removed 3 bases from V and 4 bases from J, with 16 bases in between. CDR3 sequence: CASSERAFSFYGYTF. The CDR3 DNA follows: TGTGCCAGCAGCGAGAGGGCCTTTTCCTTCTATGGCTACACCTTC.

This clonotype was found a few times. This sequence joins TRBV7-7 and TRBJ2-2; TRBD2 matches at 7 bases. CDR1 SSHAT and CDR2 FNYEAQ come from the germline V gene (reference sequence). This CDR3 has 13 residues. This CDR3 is CASTGGFSGELFF. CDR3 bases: TGTGCTAGTACGGGAGGTTTTTCCGGGGAGCTGTTTTTT.

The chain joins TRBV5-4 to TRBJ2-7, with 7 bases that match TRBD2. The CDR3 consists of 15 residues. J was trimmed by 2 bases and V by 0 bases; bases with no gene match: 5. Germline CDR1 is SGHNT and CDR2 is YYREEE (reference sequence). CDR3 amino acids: CASSLDLGGAYEQYF. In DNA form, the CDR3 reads TGTGCCAGCAGCTTGGATTTGGGGGGGGCCTACGAGCAGTACTTC.

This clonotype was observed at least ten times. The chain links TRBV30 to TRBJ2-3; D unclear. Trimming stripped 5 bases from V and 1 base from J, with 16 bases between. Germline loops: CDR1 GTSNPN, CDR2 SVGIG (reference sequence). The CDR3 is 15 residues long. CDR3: CAWARSPYRTDTQYF. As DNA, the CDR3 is TGTGCCTGGGCACGTTCTCCATACCGCACAGATACGCAGTATTTT. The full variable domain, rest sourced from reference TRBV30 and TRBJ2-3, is SQTIHQWPATLVQPVGSPLSLECTVEGTSNPNLYWYRQAAGRGLQLLFYSVGIGQISSEVPQNLSASRPQDRQFILSSKKLLLSDSGFYLCAWARSPYRTDTQYFGPGTRLTVL.

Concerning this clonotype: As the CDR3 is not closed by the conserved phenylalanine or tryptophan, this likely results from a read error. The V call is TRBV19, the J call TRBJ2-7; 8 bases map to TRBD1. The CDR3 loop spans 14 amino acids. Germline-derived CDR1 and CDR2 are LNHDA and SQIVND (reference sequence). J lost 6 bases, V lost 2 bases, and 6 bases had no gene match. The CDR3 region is CASSIPGQVSEQYL. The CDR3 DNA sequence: TGTGCCAGTAGTATACCGGGACAGGTGAGCGAGCAGTACCTC.

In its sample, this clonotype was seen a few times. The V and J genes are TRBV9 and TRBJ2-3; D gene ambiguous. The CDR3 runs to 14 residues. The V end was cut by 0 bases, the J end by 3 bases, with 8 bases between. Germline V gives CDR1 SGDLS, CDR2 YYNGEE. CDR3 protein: CASSVDTRTDTQYF. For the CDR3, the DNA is TGTGCCAGCAGCGTAGATACCAGAACAGATACGCAGTATTTT.

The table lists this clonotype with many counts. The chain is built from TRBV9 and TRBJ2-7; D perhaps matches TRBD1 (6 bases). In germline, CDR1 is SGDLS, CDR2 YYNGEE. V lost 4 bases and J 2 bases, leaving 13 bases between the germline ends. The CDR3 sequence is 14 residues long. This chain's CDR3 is CASSSEGVPYEQYF. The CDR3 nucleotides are TGTGCCAGCAGCTCCGAGGGGGTACCCTACGAGCAGTACTTC.

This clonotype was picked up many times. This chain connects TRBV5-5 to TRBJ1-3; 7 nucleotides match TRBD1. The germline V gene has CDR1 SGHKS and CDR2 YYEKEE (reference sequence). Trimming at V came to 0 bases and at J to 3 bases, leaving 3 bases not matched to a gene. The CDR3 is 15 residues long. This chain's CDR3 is CASSLVGQIGNTIYF. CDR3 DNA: TGTGCCAGCAGCTTGGTGGGACAGATTGGAAACACCATATATTTT.

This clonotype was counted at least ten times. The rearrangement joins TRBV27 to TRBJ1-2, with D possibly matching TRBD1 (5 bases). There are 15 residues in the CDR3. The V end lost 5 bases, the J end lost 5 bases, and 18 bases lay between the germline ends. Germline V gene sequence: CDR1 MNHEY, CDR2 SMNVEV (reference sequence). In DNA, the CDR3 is TGTGCCAGCAGTCTTACTTCCCCCTGGGGGTATGGCTACACCTTC. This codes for CASSLTSPWGYGYTF.